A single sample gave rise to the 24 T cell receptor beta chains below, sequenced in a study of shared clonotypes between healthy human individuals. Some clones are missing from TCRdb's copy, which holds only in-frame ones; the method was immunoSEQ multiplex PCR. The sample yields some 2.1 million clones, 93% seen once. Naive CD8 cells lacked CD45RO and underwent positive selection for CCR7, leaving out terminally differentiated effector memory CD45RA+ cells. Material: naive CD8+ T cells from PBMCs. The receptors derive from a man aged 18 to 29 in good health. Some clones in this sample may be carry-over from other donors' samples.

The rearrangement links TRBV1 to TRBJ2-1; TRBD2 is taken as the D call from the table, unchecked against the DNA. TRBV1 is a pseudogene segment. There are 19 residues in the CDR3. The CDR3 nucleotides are TGCACCAGCACCCTAAACGACGAAACCGGGACTAGACTTAAGAATGAGCAGTTCTTC. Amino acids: CTSTLNDETGTRLKNEQFF.

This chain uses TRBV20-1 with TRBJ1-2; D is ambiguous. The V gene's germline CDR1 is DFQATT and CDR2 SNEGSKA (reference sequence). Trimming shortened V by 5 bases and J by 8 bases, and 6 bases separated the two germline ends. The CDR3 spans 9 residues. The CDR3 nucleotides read TGCAGTGCTCCTCGGGGCTACACCTTC. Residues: CSAPRGYTF.

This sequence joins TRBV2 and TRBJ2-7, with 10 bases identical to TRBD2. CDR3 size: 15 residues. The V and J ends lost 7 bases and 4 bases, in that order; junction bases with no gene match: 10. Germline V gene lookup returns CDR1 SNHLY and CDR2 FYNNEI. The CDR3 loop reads CASMRLAGVKYEQYF. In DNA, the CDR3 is TGTGCCAGCATGAGGCTAGCGGGAGTCAAATACGAGCAGTACTTC.

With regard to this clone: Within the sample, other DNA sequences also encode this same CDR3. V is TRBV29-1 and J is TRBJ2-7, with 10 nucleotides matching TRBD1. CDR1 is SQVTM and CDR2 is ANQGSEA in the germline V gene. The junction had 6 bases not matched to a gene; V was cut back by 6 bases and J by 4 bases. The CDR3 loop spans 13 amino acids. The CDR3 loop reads CSVTGTGVYEQYF. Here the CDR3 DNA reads TGCAGCGTCACCGGGACAGGGGTATACGAGCAGTACTTC.

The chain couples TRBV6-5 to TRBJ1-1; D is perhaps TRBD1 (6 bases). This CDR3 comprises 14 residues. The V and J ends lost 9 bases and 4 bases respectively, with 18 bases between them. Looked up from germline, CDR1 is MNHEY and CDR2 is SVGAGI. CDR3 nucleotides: TGTGCCAGTACTTTAAAGGGGGGCTCCACTGAAGCTTTCTTT. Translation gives CASTLKGGSTEAFF.

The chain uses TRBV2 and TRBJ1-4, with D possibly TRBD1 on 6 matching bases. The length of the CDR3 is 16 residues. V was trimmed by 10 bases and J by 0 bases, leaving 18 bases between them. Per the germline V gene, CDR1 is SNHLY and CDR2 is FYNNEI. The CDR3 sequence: CATSRGHAATNEKLFF. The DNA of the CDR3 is TGTGCCACTTCTAGGGGACACGCTGCAACTAATGAAAAACTGTTTTTT.

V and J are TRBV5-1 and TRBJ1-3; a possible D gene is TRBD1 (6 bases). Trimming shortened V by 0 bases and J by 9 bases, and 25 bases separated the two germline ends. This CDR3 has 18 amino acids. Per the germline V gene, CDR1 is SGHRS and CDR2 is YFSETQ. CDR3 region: CASSLAVDRLPLGGTIYF. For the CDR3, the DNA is TGCGCCAGCAGCTTGGCCGTAGACAGGCTTCCGCTCGGGGGCACCATATATTTT.

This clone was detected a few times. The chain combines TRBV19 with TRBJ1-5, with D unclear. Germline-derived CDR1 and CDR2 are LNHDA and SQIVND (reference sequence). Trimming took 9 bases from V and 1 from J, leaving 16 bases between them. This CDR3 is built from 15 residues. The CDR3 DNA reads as TGTGCCAGCCACGCCCGAGGTGCGAGCAATCAGCCCCAGCATTTT. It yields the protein CASHARGASNQPQHF.

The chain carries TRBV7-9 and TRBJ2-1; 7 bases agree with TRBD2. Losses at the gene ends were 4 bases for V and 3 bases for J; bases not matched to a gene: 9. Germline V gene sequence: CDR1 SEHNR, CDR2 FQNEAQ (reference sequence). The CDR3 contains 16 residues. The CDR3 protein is CASSSQRGTNYNEQFF. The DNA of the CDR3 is TGTGCCAGCAGCTCCCAACGGGGGACTAACTACAATGAGCAGTTCTTC.

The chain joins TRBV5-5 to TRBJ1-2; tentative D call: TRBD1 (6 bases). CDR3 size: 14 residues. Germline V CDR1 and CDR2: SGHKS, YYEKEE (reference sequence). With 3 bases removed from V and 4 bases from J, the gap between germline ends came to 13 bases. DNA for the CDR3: TGTGCCAGCAGCTCCCTGACAGGACTCTATGGCTACACCTTC. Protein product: CASSSLTGLYGYTF.

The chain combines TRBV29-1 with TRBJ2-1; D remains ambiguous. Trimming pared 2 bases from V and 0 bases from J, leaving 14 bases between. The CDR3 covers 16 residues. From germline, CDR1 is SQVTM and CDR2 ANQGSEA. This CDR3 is CSVEPPLLDSYNEQFF. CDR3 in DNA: TGCAGCGTTGAACCGCCTCTACTGGACTCCTACAATGAGCAGTTCTTC.

CDR3 coding DNA: TGCGCCAGCAGCCCCGGACAGGGTGGCCGGGAAAAACTGTTTTTT. This codes for CASSPGQGGREKLFF. This rearrangement joins TRBV4-3 to TRBJ1-4; 8 nucleotides align to TRBD1. The CDR3 loop spans 15 amino acids. V gave up 4 bases and J gave up 8 bases; unmatched junction bases: 9. Germline V gives CDR1 LGHNA, CDR2 YSLEER.

CDR3 amino acids: CASSPNRLAGNYEQYF. In DNA, the CDR3 is TGTGCCAGCAGCCCTAATAGACTAGCGGGAAACTACGAGCAGTACTTC. The chain is built from TRBV7-2 and TRBJ2-7; 11 nucleotides agree with TRBD2. Trimming cost V 5 bases and J 3 bases; bases outside gene matches: 9. In germline, CDR1 is SGHTA, CDR2 FQGNSA. The CDR3 has 16 residues. The full variable domain, its missing parts supplied by reference TRBV7-2 and TRBJ2-7, is GAGVSQSPSNKVTEKGKDVELRCDPISGHTALYWYRQSLGQGLEFLIYFQGNSAPDKSGLPSDRFSAERTGGSVSTLTIQRTQQEDSAVYLCASSPNRLAGNYEQYFGPGTRLTVT.

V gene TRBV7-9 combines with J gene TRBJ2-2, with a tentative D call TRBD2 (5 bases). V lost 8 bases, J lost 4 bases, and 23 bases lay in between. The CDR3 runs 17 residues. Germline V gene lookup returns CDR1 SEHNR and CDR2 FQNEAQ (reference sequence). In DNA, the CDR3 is TGTGCCAGCCCTCTTTATTATGGCCCTGGGAGCACCGGGGAGCTGTTTTTT. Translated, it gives CASPLYYGPGSTGELFF.

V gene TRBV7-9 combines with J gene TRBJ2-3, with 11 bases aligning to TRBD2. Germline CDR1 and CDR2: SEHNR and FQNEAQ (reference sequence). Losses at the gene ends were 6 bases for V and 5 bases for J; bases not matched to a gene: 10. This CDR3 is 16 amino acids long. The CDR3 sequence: CASSSVLAGGEDTQYF. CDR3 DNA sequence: TGTGCCAGCAGTTCCGTTCTAGCGGGAGGTGAAGATACGCAGTATTTT.

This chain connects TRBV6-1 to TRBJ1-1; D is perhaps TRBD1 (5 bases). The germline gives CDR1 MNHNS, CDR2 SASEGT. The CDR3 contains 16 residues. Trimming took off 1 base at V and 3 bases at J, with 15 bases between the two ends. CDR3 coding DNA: TGTGCCAGCAGTGAAGGTGGGGGTTCCTACGACACTGAAGCTTTCTTT. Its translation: CASSEGGGSYDTEAFF.

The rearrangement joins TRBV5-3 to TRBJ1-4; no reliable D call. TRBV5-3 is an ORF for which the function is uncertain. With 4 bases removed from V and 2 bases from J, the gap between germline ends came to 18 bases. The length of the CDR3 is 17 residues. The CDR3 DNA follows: TGTGCCAGAAGCCAGTCTTCAGCCCTTGCGACTAATGAAAAACTGTTTTTT. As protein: CARSQSSALATNEKLFF.

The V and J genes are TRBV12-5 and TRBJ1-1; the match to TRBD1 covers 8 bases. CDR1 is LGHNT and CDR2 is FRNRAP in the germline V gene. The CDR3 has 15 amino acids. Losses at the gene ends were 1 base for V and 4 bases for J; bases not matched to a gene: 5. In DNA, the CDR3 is TGTGCTAGTGGTTTGGACAGGGGGTTAAGCACTGAAGCTTTCTTT. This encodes CASGLDRGLSTEAFF.

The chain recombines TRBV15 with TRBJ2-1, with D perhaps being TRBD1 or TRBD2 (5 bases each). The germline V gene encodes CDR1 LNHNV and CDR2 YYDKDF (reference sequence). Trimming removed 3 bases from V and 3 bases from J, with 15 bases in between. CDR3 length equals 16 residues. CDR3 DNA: TGTGCCACCAGCAGCCCGGGGACCGCTCGCTACAATGAGCAGTTCTTC. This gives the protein CATSSPGTARYNEQFF.

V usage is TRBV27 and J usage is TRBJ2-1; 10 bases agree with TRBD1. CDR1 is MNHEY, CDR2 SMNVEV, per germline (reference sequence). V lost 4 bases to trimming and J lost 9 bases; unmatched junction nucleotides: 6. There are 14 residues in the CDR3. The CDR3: CASSSLTGGGEQFF. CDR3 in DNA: TGTGCCAGCAGTTCATTGACAGGGGGCGGTGAGCAGTTCTTC.

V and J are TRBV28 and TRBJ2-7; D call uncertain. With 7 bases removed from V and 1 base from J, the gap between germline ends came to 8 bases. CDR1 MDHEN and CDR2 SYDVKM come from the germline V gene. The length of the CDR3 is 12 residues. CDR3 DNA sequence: TGTGCCAGCACTGGGGAATCCTACGAGCAGTACTTC. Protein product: CASTGESYEQYF.

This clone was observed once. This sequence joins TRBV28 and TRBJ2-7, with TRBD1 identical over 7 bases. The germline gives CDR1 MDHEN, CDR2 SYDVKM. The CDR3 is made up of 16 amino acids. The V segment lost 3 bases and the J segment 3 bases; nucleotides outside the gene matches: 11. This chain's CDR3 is CASSFTYRGADYEQYF. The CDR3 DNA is TGTGCCAGCAGTTTCACATACAGGGGAGCAGACTACGAGCAGTACTTC.

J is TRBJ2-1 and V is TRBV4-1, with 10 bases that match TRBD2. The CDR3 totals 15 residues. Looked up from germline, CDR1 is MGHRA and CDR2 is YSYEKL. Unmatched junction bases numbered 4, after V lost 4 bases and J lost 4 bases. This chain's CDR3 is CASSPKTSGYNEQFF. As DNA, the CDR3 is TGCGCCAGCAGCCCAAAGACTAGCGGGTACAATGAGCAGTTCTTC.

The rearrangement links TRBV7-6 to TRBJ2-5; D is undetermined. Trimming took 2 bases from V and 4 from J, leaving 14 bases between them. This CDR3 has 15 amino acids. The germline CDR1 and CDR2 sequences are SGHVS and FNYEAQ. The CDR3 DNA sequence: TGTGCCAGCAGCTTAATTGGCACCGCCGGAGAGACCCAGTACTTC. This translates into CASSLIGTAGETQYF.